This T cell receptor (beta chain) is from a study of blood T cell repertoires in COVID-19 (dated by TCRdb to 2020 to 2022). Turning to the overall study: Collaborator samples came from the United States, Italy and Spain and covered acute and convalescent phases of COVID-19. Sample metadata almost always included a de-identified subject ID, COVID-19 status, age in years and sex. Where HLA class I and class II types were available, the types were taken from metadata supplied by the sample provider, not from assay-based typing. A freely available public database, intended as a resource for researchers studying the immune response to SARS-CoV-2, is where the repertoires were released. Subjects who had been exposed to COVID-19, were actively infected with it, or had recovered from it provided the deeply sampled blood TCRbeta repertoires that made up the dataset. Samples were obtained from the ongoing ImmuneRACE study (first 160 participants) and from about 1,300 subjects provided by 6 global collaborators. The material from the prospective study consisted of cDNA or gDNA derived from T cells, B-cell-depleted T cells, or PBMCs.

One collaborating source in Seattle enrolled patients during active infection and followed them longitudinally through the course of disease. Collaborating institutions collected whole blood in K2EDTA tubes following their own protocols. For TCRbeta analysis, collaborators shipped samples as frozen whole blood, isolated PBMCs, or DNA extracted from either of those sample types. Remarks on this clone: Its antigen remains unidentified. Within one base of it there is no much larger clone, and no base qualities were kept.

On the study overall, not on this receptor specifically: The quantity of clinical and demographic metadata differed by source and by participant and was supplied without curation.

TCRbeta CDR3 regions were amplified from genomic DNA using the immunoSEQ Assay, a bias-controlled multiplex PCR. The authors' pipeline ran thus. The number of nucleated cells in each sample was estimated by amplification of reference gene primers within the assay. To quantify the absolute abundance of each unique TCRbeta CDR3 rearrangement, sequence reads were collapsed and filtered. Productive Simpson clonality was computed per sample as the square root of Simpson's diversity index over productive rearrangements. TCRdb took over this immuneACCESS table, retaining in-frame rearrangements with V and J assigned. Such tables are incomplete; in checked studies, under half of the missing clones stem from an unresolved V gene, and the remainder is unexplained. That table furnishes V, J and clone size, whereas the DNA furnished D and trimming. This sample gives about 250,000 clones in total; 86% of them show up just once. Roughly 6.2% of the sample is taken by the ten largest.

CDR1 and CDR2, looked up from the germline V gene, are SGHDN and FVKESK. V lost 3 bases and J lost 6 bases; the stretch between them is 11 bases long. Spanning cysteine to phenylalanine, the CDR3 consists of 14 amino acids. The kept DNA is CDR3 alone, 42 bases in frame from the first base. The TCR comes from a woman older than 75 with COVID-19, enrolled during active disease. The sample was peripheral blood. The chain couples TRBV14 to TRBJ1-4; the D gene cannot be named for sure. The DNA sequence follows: TGTGCCAGCAGCCACCGGCTTCGGGATGAAAAACTGTTTTTT. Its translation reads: CASSHRLRDEKLFF. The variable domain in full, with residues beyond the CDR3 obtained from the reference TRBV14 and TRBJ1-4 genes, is EAGVTQFPSHSVIEKGQTVTLRCDPISGHDNLYWYRRVMGKEIKFLLHFVKESKQDESGMPNNRFLAERTGGTYSTLKVQPAELEDSGVYFCASSHRLRDEKLFFGSGTQLSVL.